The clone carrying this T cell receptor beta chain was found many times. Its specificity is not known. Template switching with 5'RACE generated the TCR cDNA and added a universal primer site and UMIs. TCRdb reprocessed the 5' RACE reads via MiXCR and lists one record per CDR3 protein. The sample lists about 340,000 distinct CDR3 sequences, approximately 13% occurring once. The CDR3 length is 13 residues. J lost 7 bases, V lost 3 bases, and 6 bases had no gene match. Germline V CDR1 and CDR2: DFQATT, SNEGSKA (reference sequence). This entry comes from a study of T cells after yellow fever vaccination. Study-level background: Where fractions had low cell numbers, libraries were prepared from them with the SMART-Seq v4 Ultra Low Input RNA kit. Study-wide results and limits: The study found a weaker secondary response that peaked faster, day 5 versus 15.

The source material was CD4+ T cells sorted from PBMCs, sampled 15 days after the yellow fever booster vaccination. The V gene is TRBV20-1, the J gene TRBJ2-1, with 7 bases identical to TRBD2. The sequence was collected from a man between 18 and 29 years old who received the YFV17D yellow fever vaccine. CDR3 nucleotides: TGCAGTGCTAGGAGCGGGGCGCCTAATGAGCAGTTCTTC. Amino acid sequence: CSARSGAPNEQFF.